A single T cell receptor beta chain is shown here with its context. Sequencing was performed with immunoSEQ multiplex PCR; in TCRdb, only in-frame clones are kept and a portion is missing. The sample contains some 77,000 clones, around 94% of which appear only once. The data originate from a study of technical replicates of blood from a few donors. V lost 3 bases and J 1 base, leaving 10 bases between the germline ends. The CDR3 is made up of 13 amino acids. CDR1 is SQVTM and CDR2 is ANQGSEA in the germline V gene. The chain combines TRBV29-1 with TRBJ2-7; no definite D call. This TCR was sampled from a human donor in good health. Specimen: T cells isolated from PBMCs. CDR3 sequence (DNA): TGCAGCGTTGAGGTTTCCGGTTCCTACGAGCAGTACTTC. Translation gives CSVEVSGSYEQYF.